The present entry profiles one TCR beta chain with its context. Absent ophthalmopathy progression within 18 months defined stable Graves' hyperthyroidism. Patients between 18 and 65 years old had hyperthyroidism, newly diagnosed and lasting under 2 months. The entry originates in a study of T cells in Graves' hyperthyroidism and ophthalmopathy. The CDR3 totals 13 residues. With 1 base removed from V and 7 bases from J, the gap between germline ends came to 11 bases. Germline lookup yields CDR1 SGHTA and CDR2 FQGNSA. Amplification of TCR beta CDR3 regions was performed using RNA transcripts as template. During a first-round RT-PCR of the TCR CDR3, the HTBI primer set was used. In TCRdb, the multiplex PCR reads were re-called with MiXCR into one record per CDR3 protein. The sample has a few hundred thousand distinct CDR3 sequences; 40% to 55% are singletons.

This chain links TRBV7-2 with TRBJ2-7; unclear D gene. The sequenced sample consisted of peripheral blood or thyroid tissue (not recorded which). The clonotype was recovered from a woman aged 18-29 years with Graves' hyperthyroidism. CDR3 sequence (DNA): TGTGCCAGCAGCTTAGGGCCTGTGGATGAGCAGTACTTC. Amino acids: CASSLGPVDEQYF.